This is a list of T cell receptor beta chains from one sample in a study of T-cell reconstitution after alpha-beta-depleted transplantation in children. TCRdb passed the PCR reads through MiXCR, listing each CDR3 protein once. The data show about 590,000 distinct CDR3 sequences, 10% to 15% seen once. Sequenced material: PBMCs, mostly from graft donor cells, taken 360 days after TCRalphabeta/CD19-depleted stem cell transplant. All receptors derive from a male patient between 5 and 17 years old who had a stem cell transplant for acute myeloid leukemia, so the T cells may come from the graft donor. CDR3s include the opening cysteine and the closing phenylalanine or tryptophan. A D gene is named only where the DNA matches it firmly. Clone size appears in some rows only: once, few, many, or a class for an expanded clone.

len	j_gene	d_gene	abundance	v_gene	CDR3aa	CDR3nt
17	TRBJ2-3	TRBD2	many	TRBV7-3	CASSLSLTGGYTDTQYF	TGTGCCAGCAGCTTATCTTTGACGGGGGGGTACACAGATACGCAGTATTTT
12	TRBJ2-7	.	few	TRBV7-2	CASRGRSYEQYF	TGTGCCAGCAGAGGCCGGTCCTACGAGCAGTACTTC
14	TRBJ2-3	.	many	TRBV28	CASSLVRRTDTQYF	TGTGCCAGCAGTTTAGTCCGGCGCACAGATACGCAGTATTTT
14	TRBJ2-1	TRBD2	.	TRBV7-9	CASSLREPGDEQFF	TGTGCCAGCAGCCTGCGGGAGCCAGGCGATGAGCAGTTCTTC
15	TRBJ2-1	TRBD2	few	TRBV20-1	CSAREGLAVLNEQFF	TGCAGTGCTAGAGAAGGACTAGCGGTTCTCAATGAGCAGTTCTTC
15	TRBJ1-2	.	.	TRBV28	CASSLGSGNRHGYTF	TGTGCCAGCAGTCTAGGATCAGGGAATCGGCATGGCTACACCTTC
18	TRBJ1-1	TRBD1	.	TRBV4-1	CASSDNDRVGVRSTEAFF	TGCGCCAGCAGCGATAATGACAGGGTGGGGGTGAGGAGCACTGAAGCTTTCTTT
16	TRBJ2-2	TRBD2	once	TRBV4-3	CASSQGLAGGPGELFF	TGCGCCAGCAGCCAAGGACTAGCGGGGGGCCCCGGGGAGCTGTTTTTT
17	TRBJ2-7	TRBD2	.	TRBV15	CATSRGLLGGSVYEQYF	TGTGCCACCAGCAGAGGACTTTTGGGCGGGAGTGTGTACGAGCAGTACTTC
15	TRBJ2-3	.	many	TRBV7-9	CASILGGYPRDTQYF	TGTGCCAGCATTCTAGGAGGATATCCCCGAGATACGCAGTATTTT
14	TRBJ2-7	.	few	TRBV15	CATRPGLSSYEQYF	TGTGCCACCAGACCAGGACTGAGCTCCTACGAGCAGTACTTC
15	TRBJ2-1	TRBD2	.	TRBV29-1	CSVALSGSFGNEQFF	TGCAGCGTTGCCCTTAGCGGGAGCTTCGGCAATGAGCAGTTCTTC
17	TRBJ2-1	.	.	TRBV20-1	CSALRDRGLAGEGEQFF	TGCAGTGCCCTCCGGGACAGGGGTCTAGCGGGAGAGGGTGAGCAGTTCTTC
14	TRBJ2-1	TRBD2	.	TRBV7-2	CASRPTSGYNEQFF	TGTGCCAGCAGGCCTACTAGCGGCTACAATGAGCAGTTCTTC
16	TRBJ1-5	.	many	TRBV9	CASSVGGDTRVQPQHF	TGTGCCAGCAGCGTAGGGGGGGACACACGGGTCCAGCCCCAGCATTTT
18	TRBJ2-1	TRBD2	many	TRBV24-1	CATSDREAAGGPGHEQFF	TGTGCCACCAGTGATCGGGAAGCAGCGGGAGGGCCCGGCCATGAGCAGTTCTTC
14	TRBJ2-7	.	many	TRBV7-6	CASSLTDSNYEQYF	TGTGCCAGCAGCTTGACAGATTCCAATTACGAGCAGTACTTC
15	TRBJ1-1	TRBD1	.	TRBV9	CASSGRGSLNTEAFF	TGTGCCAGCAGCGGCAGGGGGTCCCTCAACACTGAAGCTTTCTTT
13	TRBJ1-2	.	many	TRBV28	CASSLGLKYGYTF	TGTGCCAGCAGTTTGGGGCTTAAGTATGGCTACACCTTC
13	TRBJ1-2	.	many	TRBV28	CASTPPGVTGYTF	TGTGCCAGCACCCCGCCAGGGGTAACTGGCTACACCTTC
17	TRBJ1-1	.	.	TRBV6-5	CASSYLQNRVVDTEAFF	TGTGCCAGCAGTTACCTCCAAAACAGGGTCGTGGACACTGAAGCTTTCTTT
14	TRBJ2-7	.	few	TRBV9	CASSVGRAPYEQYF	TGTGCCAGCAGCGTAGGGCGGGCCCCCTACGAGCAGTACTTC
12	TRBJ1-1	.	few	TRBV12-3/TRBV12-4	CASSLGVGYAFF	TGTGCCAGCAGTCTCGGCGTAGGGTACGCTTTCTTT
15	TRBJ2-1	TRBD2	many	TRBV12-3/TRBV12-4	CASSSGLAGDNEQFF	TGTGCCAGCAGCTCCGGACTAGCGGGGGACAATGAGCAGTTCTTC
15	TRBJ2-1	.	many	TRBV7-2	CASSLAVGSYNEQFF	TGCGCCAGCAGTTTAGCGGTGGGCTCCTACAATGAGCAGTTCTTC
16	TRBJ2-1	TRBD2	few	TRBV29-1	CSVEGSGISSYNEQFF	TGCAGCGTTGAAGGTAGCGGGATAAGCTCCTACAATGAGCAGTTCTTC
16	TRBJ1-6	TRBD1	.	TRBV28	CASSLGTGRSNSPLHF	TGTGCCAGCAGTCTCGGGACAGGGAGAAGTAATTCACCCCTCCACTTT
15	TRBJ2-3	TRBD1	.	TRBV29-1	CSARQGTVSTDTQYF	TGCAGCGCCCGACAAGGGACAGTCAGCACAGATACGCAGTATTTT